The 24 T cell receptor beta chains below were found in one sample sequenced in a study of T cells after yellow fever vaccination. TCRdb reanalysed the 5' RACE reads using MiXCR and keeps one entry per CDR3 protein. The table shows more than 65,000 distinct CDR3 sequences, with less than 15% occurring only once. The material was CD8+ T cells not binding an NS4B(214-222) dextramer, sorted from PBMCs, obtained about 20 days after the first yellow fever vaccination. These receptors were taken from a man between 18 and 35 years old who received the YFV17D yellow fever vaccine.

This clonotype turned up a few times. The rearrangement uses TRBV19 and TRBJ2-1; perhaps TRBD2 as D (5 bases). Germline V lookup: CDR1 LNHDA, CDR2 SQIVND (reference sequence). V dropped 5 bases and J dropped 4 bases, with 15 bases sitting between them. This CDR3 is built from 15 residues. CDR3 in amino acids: CASSLISAPYNEQFF. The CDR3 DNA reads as TGTGCCAGTAGTTTGATTAGCGCACCATACAATGAGCAGTTCTTC.

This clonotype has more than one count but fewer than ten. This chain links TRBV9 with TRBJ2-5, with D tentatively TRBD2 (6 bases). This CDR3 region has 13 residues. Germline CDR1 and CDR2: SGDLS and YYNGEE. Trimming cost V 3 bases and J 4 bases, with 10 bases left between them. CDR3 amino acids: CASSGIAAETQYF. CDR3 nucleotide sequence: TGTGCCAGCAGCGGTATAGCGGCAGAGACCCAGTACTTC.

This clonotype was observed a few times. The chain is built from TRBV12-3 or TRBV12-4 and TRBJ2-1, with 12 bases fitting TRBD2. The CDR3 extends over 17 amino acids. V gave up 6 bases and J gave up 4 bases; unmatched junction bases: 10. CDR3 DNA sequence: TGTGCCAGCAGCGGAATGACTAGCGGGGGCCGTTACAATGAGCAGTTCTTC. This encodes CASSGMTSGGRYNEQFF.

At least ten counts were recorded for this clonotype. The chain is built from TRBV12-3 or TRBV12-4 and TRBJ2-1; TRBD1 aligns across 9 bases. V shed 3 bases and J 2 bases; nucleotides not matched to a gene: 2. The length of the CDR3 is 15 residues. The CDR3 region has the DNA TGTGCCAGCAGTTTTGGGGACAGGGCCTACAATGAGCAGTTCTTC. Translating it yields CASSFGDRAYNEQFF.

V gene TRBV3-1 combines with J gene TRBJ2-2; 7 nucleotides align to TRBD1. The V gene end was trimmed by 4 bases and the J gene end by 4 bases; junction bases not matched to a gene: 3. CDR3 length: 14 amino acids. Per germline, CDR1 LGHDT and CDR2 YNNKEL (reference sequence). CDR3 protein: CASSPNRGTGELFF. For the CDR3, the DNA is TGTGCCAGCAGCCCCAACAGGGGCACCGGGGAGCTGTTTTTT.

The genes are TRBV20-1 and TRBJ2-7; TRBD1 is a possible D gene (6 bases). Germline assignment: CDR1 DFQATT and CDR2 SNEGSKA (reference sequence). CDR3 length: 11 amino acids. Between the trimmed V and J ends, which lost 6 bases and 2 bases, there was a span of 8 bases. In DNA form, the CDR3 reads TGCAGTGCGAGGGGGACCTACGAGCAGTACTTC. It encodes CSARGTYEQYF.

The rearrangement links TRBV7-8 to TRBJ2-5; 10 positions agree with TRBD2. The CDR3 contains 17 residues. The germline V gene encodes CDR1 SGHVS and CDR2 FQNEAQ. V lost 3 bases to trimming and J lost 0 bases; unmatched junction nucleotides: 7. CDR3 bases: TGTGCCAGCAGCTTTAGCGGGGGGCGAACCTACCAAGAGACCCAGTACTTC. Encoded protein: CASSFSGGRTYQETQYF. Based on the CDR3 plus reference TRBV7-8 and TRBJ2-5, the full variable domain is GAGVSQSPRYKVAKRGQDVALRCDPISGHVSLFWYQQALGQGPEFLTYFQNEAQLDKSGLPSDRFFAERPEGSVSTLKIQRTQQEDSAVYLCASSFSGGRTYQETQYFGPGTRLLVL.

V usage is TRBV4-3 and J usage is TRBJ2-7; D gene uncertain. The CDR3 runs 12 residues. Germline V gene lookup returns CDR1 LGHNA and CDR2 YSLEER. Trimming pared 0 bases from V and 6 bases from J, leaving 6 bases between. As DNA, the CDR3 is TGCGCCAGCAGCCAAGACTCCGGCGAGCAGTACTTC. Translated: CASSQDSGEQYF.

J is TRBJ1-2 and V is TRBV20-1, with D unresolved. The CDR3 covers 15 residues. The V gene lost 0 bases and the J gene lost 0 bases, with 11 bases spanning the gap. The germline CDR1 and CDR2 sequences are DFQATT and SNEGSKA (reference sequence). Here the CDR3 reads CSARDHNKPNYGYTF. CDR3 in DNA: TGCAGTGCTAGAGATCATAACAAGCCTAACTATGGCTACACCTTC.

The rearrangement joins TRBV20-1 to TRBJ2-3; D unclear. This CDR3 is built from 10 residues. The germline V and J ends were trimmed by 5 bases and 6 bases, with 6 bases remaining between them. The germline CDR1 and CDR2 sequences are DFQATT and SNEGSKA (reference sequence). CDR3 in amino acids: CSAPGDTQYF. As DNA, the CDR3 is TGCAGTGCTCCCGGGGATACGCAGTATTTT.

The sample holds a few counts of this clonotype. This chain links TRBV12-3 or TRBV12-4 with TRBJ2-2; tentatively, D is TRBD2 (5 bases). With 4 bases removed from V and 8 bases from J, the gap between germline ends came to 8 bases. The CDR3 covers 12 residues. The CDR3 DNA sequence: TGTGCCAGCAGTTATGGAGGAGGGGAGCTGTTTTTT. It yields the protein CASSYGGGELFF.

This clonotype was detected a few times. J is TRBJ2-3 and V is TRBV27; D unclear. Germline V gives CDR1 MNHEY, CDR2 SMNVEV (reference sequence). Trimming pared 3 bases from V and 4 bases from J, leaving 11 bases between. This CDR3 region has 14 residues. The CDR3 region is CASSFVSYADTQYF. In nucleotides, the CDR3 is TGTGCCAGCAGTTTTGTTAGTTATGCAGATACGCAGTATTTT.

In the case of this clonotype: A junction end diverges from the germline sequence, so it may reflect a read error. CDR3 DNA sequence: TGCGCCAGCAGCTTGTCGGGCTCGTACGAGCACTACTTC. Translating gives CASSLSGSYEHYF. This chain connects TRBV5-1 to TRBJ2-7; D is undetermined. The CDR3 is made up of 13 amino acids. Germline loops: CDR1 SGHRS, CDR2 YFSETQ.

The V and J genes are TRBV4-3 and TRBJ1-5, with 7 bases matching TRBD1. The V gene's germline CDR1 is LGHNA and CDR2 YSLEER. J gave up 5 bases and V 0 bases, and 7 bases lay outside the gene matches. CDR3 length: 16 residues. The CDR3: CASSQDWLQGDQPQHF. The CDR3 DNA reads TGCGCCAGCAGCCAAGATTGGTTGCAGGGGGATCAGCCCCAGCATTTT.

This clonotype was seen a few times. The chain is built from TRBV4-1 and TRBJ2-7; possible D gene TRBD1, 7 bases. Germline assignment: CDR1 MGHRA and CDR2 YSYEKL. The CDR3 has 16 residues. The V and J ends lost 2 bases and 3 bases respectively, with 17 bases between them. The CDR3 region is CASSQNLRDSGYEQYV. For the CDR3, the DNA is TGCGCCAGCAGCCAAAACCTGCGGGACAGTGGCTACGAGCAGTACGTC.

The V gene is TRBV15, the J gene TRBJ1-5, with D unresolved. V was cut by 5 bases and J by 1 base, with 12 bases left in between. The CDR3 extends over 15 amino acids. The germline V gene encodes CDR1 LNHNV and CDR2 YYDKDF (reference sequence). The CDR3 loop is CATSQLRESNQPQHF. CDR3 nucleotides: TGTGCCACCAGCCAACTCCGAGAGAGCAATCAGCCCCAGCATTTT.

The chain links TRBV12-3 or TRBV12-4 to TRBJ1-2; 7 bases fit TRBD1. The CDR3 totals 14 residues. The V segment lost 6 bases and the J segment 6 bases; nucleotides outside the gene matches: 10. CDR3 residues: CASSRGGAANGYTF. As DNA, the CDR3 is TGTGCCAGCAGCCGAGGGGGCGCGGCAAATGGCTACACCTTC.

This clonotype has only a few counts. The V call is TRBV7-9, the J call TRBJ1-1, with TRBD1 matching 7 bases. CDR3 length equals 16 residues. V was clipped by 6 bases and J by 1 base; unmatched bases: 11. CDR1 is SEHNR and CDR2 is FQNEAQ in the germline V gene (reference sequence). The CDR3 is CASSPRDSSENTEAFF. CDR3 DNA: TGTGCCAGCAGTCCACGGGACAGCTCGGAGAACACTGAAGCTTTCTTT. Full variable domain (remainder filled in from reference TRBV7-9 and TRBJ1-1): DTGVSQNPRHKITKRGQNVTFRCDPISEHNRLYWYRQTLGQGPEFLTYFQNEAQLEKSRLLSDRFSAERPKGSFSTLEIQRTEQGDSAMYLCASSPRDSSENTEAFFGQGTRLTVV.

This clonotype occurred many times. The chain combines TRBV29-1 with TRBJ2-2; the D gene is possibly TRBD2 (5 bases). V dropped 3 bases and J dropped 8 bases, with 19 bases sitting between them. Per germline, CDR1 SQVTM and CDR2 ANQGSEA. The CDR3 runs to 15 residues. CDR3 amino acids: CSVDLETGLEGELFF. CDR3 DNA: TGCAGCGTTGACCTCGAGACGGGGTTAGAGGGGGAGCTGTTTTTT.

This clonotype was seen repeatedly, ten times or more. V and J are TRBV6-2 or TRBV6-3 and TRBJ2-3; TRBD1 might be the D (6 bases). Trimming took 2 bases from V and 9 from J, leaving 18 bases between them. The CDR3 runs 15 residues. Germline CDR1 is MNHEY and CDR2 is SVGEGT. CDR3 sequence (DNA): TGTGCCAGCAGTTACGAAGGGGGAACCCCAGGGACGCAGTATTTT. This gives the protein CASSYEGGTPGTQYF.

In DNA, the CDR3 is TGTGCCAGCACCACTCCAGGAGGCACCGGGGAGCTGTTTTTT. Its translation: CASTTPGGTGELFF. The V and J genes are TRBV7-9 and TRBJ2-2; D might be TRBD2 (5 bases). The CDR3 is 14 amino acids. CDR1 and CDR2 from the germline V gene are SEHNR and FQNEAQ (reference sequence). V shed 7 bases and J shed 4 bases, with 13 bases lying between them. Combining the CDR3 with reference TRBV7-9 and TRBJ2-2 gives the whole variable domain DTGVSQNPRHKITKRGQNVTFRCDPISEHNRLYWYRQTLGQGPEFLTYFQNEAQLEKSRLLSDRFSAERPKGSFSTLEIQRTEQGDSAMYLCASTTPGGTGELFFGEGSRLTVL.

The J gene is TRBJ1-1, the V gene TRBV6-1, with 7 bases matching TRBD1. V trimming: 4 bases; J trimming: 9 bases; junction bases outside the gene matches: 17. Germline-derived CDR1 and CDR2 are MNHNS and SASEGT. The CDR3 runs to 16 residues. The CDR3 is CASSGLQGRKGQQAFF. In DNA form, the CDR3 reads TGTGCCAGCAGTGGCCTACAGGGGAGGAAGGGCCAGCAAGCTTTCTTT.

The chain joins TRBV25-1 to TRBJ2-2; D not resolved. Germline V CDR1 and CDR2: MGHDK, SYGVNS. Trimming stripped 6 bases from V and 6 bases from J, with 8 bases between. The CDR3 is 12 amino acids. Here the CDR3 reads CASSWAPGELFF. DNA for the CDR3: TGTGCCAGCAGCTGGGCGCCCGGGGAGCTGTTTTTT.

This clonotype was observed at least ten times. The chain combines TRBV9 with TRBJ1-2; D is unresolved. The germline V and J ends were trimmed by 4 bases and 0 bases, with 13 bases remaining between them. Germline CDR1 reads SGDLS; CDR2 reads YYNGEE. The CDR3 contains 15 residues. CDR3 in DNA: TGTGCCAGCAGCCCCCCGGGTCCGACTAACTATGGCTACACCTTC. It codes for CASSPPGPTNYGYTF.